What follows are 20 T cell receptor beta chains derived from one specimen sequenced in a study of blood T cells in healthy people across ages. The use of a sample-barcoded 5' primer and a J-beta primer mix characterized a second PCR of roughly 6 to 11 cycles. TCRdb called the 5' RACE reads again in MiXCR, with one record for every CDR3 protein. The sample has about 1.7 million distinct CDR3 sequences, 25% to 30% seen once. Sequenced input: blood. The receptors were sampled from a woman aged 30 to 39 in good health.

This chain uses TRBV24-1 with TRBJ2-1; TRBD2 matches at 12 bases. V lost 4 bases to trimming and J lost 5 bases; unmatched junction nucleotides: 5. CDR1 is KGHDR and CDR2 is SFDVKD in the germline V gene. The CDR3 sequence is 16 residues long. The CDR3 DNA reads TGTGCCACCAGTGACCCGACTAGCGGGGGAAACAATGAGCAGTTCTTC. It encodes CATSDPTSGGNNEQFF.

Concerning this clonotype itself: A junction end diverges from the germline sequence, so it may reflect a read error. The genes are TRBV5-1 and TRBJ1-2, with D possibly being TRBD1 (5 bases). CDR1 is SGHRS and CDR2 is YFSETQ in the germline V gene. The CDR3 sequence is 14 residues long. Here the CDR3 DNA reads TGCGCCAGCAGCTTGGGACAGCCGACTTATGGCTACAACTTC. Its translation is CASSLGQPTYGYNF. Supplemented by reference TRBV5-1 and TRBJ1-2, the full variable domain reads KAGVTQTPRYLIKTRGQQVTLSCSPISGHRSVSWYQQTPGQGLQFLFEYFSETQRNKGNFPGRFSGRQFSNSRSEMNVSTLELGDSALYLCASSLGQPTYGYNFGSGTRLTVV.

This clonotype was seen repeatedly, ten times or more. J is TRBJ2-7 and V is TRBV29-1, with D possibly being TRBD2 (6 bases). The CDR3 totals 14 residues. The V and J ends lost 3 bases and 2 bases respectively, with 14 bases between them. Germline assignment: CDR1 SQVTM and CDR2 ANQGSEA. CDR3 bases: TGCAGCGTTGAGTTTGGAGGGGAACCCTACGAGCAGTACTTC. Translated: CSVEFGGEPYEQYF.

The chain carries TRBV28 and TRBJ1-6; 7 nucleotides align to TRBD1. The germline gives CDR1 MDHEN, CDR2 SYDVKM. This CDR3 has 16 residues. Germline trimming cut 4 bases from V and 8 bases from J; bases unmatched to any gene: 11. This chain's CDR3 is CASSSRTGRRYSPLHF. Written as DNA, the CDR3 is TGTGCCAGCAGTTCGCGGACAGGCCGGCGATATTCACCCCTCCACTTT.

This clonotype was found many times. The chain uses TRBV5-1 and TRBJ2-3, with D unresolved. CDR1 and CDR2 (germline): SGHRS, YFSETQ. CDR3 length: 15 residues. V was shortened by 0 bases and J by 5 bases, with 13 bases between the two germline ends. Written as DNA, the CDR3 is TGCGCCAGCAGCTTGGAACGGACGAGGCAAGATACGCAGTATTTT. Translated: CASSLERTRQDTQYF.

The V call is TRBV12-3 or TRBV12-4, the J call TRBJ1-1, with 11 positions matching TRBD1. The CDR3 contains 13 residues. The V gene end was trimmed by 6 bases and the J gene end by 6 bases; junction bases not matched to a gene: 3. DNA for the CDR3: TGTGCCAGCAGGGGACAGGGGGGGGCTGAAGCTTTCTTT. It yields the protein CASRGQGGAEAFF.

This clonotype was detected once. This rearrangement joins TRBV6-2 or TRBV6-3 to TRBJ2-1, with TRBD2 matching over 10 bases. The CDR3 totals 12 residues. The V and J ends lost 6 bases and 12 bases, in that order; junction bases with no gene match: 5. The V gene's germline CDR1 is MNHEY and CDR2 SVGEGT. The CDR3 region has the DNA TGTGCCAGCAGGGCTAGCGGGAGCCCGCAGTTCTTC. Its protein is CASRASGSPQFF.

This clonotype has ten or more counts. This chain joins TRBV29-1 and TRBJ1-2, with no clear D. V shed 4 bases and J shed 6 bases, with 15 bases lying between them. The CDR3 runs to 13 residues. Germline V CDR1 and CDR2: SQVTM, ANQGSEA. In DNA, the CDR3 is TGCAGCGTTGTTTTTCAGCCACCCCATGGCTACACCTTC. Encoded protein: CSVVFQPPHGYTF.

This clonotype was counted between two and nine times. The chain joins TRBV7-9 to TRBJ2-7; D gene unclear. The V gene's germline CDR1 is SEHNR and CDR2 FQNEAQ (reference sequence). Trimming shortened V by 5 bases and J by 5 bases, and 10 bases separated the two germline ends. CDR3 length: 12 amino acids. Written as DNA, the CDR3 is TGTGCCAGCAGCGCCGTTTGTGACGAGCAGTACTTC. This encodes CASSAVCDEQYF.

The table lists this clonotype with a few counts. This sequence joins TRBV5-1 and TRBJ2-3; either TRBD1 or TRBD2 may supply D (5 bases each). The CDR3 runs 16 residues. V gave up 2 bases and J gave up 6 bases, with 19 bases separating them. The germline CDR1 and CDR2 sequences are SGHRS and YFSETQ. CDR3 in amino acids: CASSFTGTGISDTQYF. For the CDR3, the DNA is TGCGCCAGCAGCTTTACCGGGACGGGGATTTCGGATACGCAGTATTTT. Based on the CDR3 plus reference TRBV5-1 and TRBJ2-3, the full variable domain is KAGVTQTPRYLIKTRGQQVTLSCSPISGHRSVSWYQQTPGQGLQFLFEYFSETQRNKGNFPGRFSGRQFSNSRSEMNVSTLELGDSALYLCASSFTGTGISDTQYFGPGTRLTVL.

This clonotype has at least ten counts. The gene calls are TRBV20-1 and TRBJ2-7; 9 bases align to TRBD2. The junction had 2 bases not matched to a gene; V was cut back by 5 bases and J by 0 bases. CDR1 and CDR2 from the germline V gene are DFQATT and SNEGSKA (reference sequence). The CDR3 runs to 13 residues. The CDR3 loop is CSARGGDSYEQYF. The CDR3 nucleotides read TGCAGTGCTCGCGGGGGGGACTCCTACGAGCAGTACTTC.

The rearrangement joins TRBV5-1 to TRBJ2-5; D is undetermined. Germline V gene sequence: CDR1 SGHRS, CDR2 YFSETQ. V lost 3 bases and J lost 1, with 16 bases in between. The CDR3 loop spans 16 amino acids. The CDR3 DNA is TGCGCCAGCAGCTGGCGACCTGGACGGGTCCAAGAGACCCAGTACTTC. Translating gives CASSWRPGRVQETQYF. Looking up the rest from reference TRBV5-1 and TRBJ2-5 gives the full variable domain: KAGVTQTPRYLIKTRGQQVTLSCSPISGHRSVSWYQQTPGQGLQFLFEYFSETQRNKGNFPGRFSGRQFSNSRSEMNVSTLELGDSALYLCASSWRPGRVQETQYFGPGTRLLVL.

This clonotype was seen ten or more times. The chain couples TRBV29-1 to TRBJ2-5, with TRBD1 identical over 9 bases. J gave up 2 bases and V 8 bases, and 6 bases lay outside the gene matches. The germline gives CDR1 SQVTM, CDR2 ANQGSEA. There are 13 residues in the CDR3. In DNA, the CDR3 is TGCAGCTACCGGACAGGGGCTCAAGAGACCCAGTACTTC. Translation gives CSYRTGAQETQYF.

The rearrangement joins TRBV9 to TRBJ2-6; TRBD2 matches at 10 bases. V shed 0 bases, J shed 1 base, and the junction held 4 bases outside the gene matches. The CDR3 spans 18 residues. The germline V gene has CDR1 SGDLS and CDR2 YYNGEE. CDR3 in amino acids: CASSVASGRESGANVLTF. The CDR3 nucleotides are TGTGCCAGCAGCGTAGCTAGCGGGAGAGAGTCTGGGGCCAACGTCCTGACTTTC.

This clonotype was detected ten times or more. The CDR3 bases are TGCAGCGTTGAAAGGCCCGTAGCGGGTAGCACAGATACGCAGTATTTT. It is translated as CSVERPVAGSTDTQYF. This sequence joins TRBV29-1 and TRBJ2-3; 7 positions match TRBD2. The CDR3 covers 16 residues. V shed 2 bases, J shed 0 bases, and the junction held 8 bases outside the gene matches. Germline lookup yields CDR1 SQVTM and CDR2 ANQGSEA.

The CDR3 DNA is TGCAGTGCCACGGGCGCGGATGGCTACACCTTC. Amino acid sequence: CSATGADGYTF. This sequence joins TRBV20-1 and TRBJ1-2; D uncertain. V was cut by 6 bases and J by 6 bases, with 11 bases left in between. The CDR3 is 11 amino acids. Germline CDR1 DFQATT, CDR2 SNEGSKA (reference sequence).

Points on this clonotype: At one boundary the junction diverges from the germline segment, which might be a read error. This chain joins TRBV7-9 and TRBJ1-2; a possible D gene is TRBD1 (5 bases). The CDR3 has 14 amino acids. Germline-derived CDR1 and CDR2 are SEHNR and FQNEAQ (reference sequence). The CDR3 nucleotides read TGTGCCAACAGCCAGGGATTCTTGGAGTATGGCTACACCTTC. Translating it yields CANSQGFLEYGYTF.

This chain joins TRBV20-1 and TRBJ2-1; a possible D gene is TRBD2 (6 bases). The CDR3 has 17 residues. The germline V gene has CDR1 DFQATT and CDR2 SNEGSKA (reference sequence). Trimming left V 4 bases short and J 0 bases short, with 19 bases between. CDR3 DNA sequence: TGCAGTGCTAATAGGGGACTGGCGGGATTCTCCTACAATGAGCAGTTCTTC. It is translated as CSANRGLAGFSYNEQFF.

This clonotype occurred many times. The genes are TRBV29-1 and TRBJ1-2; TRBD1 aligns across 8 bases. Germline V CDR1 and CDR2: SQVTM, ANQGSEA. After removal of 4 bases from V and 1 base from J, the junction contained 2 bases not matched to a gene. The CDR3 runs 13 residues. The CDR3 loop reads CSVVDRGNYGYTF. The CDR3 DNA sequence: TGCAGCGTTGTTGACAGGGGTAACTATGGCTACACCTTC.

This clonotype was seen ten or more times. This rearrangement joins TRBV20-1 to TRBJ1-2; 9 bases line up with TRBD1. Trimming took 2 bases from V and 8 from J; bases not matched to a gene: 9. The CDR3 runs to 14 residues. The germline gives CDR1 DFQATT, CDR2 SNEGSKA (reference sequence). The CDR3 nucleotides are TGCAGTGCTAGATTCACAGGGACAGGGTACGGCTACACCTTC. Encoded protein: CSARFTGTGYGYTF.